This T cell receptor (beta chain) was sequenced for a study of spatial heterogeneity in lung cancer. General study results and limits: Ubiquitous nonsynonymous mutations were tracked by counts of ubiquitous expanded TCRs, and regional ones by counts of regional expanded TCRs. Mutation tallies in tumors tracked expanded intratumoral alpha and beta TCR counts.

This clonotype occurred many times. Its matching antigen is unknown. Time point: sample taken at primary tumor resection. TCRdb analysed the 5' RACE reads with MiXCR anew, one entry per CDR3 protein. The sample gives fewer than 7,500 distinct CDR3 sequences, 14% of which show up once; about 11% is in the top ten. The V gene's germline CDR1 is DFQATT and CDR2 SNEGSKA (reference sequence). Trimming at V came to 1 base and at J to 5 bases, leaving 12 bases not matched to a gene. CDR3 size: 17 residues. This sequence was found in a male donor with early-stage non-small cell lung cancer. The chain has TRBV20-1 and TRBJ2-5; 11 bases are shared with TRBD2. Sequenced here: lung tumor tissue, sampled at surgery. The CDR3 spells CSARGGTSGPTKETQYF. In DNA, the CDR3 is TGCAGTGCTAGAGGAGGGACTAGCGGTCCCACCAAGGAGACCCAGTACTTC.